The entry that follows covers one T cell receptor beta chain sequence. The data originate from a study of T cell changes during pregnancy in multiple sclerosis. Here immunoSEQ multiplex PCR was the method, and the copy in TCRdb shows in-frame clones only, minus some. The sample has 70,000 to 80,000 clones; around nine tenths are singletons. The CDR3 runs to 14 residues. Germline CDR1 and CDR2: MDHEN and SYDVKM. Trimming pared 1 base from V and 4 bases from J, leaving 10 bases between. The source of this sequence is a female donor with multiple sclerosis, enrolled in a pregnancy study. This specimen consisted of peripheral blood, obtained before pregnancy. V is TRBV28 and J is TRBJ1-1, with no clear D. Here the CDR3 reads CASSLSGESTEAFF. Written as DNA, the CDR3 is TGTGCCAGCAGTTTATCTGGGGAGAGCACTGAAGCTTTCTTT.